The 14 T cell receptor beta chains reported below all come from one sample, sequenced in a study of blood T cell repertoires in COVID-19. The repertoire was sequenced with immunoSEQ multiplex PCR; TCRdb's copy has only in-frame clones and lacks some. The sample shows roughly 150,000 clones, approximately 82% of them seen only once. Sequenced: peripheral blood. The source of these receptors is a woman aged 45 to 65 with acute or convalescent COVID-19.

The chain couples TRBV24-1 to TRBJ2-2; 9 positions agree with TRBD2. Germline lookup yields CDR1 KGHDR and CDR2 SFDVKD. The length of the CDR3 is 13 residues. The V and J ends lost 9 bases and 9 bases, in that order; junction bases with no gene match: 7. The CDR3 region is CATEAGGPRELFF. DNA of the CDR3: TGTGCCACCGAGGCGGGAGGGCCCCGGGAGCTGTTTTTT.

V usage is TRBV6-6 and J usage is TRBJ1-5; D might be TRBD1 (6 bases). From germline, CDR1 is MNHNY and CDR2 SVGAGI (reference sequence). The CDR3 consists of 13 residues. V was cut by 4 bases and J by 10 bases, with 14 bases left in between. CDR3 in DNA: TGTGCCAGCAGTTTGACCAGGGGAGCACCCCAGCATTTT. Translated, it gives CASSLTRGAPQHF.

This rearrangement joins TRBV11-2 to TRBJ2-1; D not resolved. V was cut by 5 bases and J by 0 bases, with 11 bases left in between. In germline, CDR1 is SGHAT, CDR2 FQNNGV. The CDR3 is 15 amino acids. CDR3 residues: CASSPFRSSYNEQFF. In nucleotides, the CDR3 is TGTGCCAGCAGCCCATTCCGGAGCTCCTACAATGAGCAGTTCTTC.

The V gene is TRBV27, the J gene TRBJ2-1, with 11 bases lining up with TRBD1. The length of the CDR3 is 13 residues. V lost 9 bases to trimming and J lost 5 bases; unmatched junction nucleotides: 3. Germline V gene data show CDR1 as MNHEY and CDR2 as SMNVEV (reference sequence). DNA for the CDR3: TGTGCCAGGGACAGGGGGCCCGACAATGAGCAGTTCTTC. Protein sequence: CARDRGPDNEQFF.

The chain has TRBV5-1 and TRBJ1-3; no definite D call. This CDR3 region has 17 residues. The germline CDR1 and CDR2 sequences are SGHRS and YFSETQ. The V gene lost 0 bases and the J gene lost 0 bases, with 13 bases spanning the gap. The CDR3 DNA follows: TGCGCCAGCAGCTTGGGGGCCGCAGGTTCCTCTGGAAACACCATATATTTT. Translated: CASSLGAAGSSGNTIYF.

This clone was detected once. The chain links TRBV5-6 to TRBJ1-5; a possible D gene is TRBD1 (6 bases). The CDR3 runs 14 residues. Deletions cut 3 bases from V and 1 base from J, with 8 bases between. CDR1 and CDR2 (germline): SGHDT, YYEEEE. The CDR3 is CASSSTGSNQPQHF. DNA for the CDR3: TGTGCCAGCAGCTCAACAGGGAGCAATCAGCCCCAGCATTTT.

This chain joins TRBV7-8 and TRBJ2-7; 10 nucleotides line up with TRBD2. Germline-derived CDR1 and CDR2 are SGHVS and FQNEAQ. The CDR3 contains 15 residues. J gave up 4 bases and V 5 bases, and 8 bases lay outside the gene matches. CDR3 nucleotides: TGTGCCAGCAGCCTAGAAGCGGGAGGGCCTTACGAGCAGTACTTC. This sequence encodes CASSLEAGGPYEQYF.

This clone appeared a few times. The DNA of the CDR3 is TGTGCCAGTAGTAACAGGGACATTCAGTACTTC. Amino acid sequence: CASSNRDIQYF. The V and J genes are TRBV19 and TRBJ2-4, with D perhaps TRBD1 (6 bases). The CDR3 totals 11 residues. Trimming pared 4 bases from V and 8 bases from J, leaving 6 bases between. Germline V gene data show CDR1 as LNHDA and CDR2 as SQIVND (reference sequence).

This clone was picked up one time. V and J are TRBV2 and TRBJ1-5; maybe TRBD1 (5 bases). From germline, CDR1 is SNHLY and CDR2 FYNNEI. The CDR3 is made up of 13 amino acids. Trimming removed 4 bases from V and 3 bases from J, with 7 bases in between. DNA of the CDR3: TGTGCCAGCAGTGGACAGTCCAATCAGCCCCAGCATTTT. This encodes CASSGQSNQPQHF.

The chain is built from TRBV6-5 and TRBJ1-2; 7 bases agree with TRBD1. Germline V CDR1 and CDR2: MNHEY, SVGAGI. This CDR3 is 15 amino acids long. V lost 0 bases, J lost 7 bases, and 8 bases stayed unmatched. CDR3: CASSYSWQGEFGYTF. CDR3 bases: TGTGCCAGCAGTTACTCGTGGCAGGGGGAGTTTGGCTACACCTTC.

CDR3 DNA: TGTGCCAGCACCGACAGAATGGGCTACACCTTC. Residues: CASTDRMGYTF. The chain uses TRBV12-3 or TRBV12-4 and TRBJ1-2; a weak D match, TRBD1 (5 bases). V was trimmed by 7 bases and J by 8 bases, leaving 11 bases between them. The CDR3 has 11 residues.

The chain recombines TRBV5-6 with TRBJ2-1; possible D gene TRBD1, 5 bases. Germline CDR1 and CDR2: SGHDT and YYEEEE. Trimming removed 4 bases at V and 4 bases at J, with 18 bases between. CDR3 size: 16 residues. As DNA, the CDR3 is TGTGCCAGCAGCCCTTTGGGGCGGACATCGTACAATGAGCAGTTCTTC. Amino acid sequence: CASSPLGRTSYNEQFF.

This clone is medium-sized by share. The chain carries TRBV4-1 and TRBJ2-1; D is uncertain. Trimming cost V 1 base and J 6 bases, with 13 bases left between them. The CDR3 length is 15 residues. Germline-derived CDR1 and CDR2 are MGHRA and YSYEKL. CDR3 coding DNA: TGCGCCAGCAGCCAAGGGGCGTTTCCCTCCAATGAGCAGTTCTTC. This gives the protein CASSQGAFPSNEQFF.

The chain combines TRBV27 with TRBJ1-2; 9 bases fit TRBD1. The CDR3 is made up of 14 amino acids. With 2 bases clipped from V and 7 bases from J, the junction kept 5 bases outside the gene matches. The germline V gene encodes CDR1 MNHEY and CDR2 SMNVEV (reference sequence). The CDR3 loop is CASSLRQGVSGYTF. Here the CDR3 DNA reads TGTGCCAGCAGTTTAAGACAGGGGGTTAGTGGCTACACCTTC.